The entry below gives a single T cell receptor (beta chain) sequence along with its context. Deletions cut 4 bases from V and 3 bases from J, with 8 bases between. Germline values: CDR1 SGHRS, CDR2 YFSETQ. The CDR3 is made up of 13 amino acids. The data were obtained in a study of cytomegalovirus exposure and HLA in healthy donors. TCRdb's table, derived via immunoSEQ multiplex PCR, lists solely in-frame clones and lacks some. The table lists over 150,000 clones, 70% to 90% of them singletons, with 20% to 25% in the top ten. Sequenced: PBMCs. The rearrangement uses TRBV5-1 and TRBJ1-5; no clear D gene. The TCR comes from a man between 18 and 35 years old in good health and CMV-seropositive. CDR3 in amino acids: CASSTDLNQPQHF. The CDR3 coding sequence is TGCGCCAGCAGCACAGACCTCAATCAGCCCCAGCATTTT.